A selection of T cell receptor beta chains follows, all from one sample in a study of identical twins. Each CDR3 protein gets one entry after TCRdb re-called the 5' RACE reads with MiXCR. The sample lists about 890,000 distinct CDR3 sequences; about 12% were seen once. The same specimen was also included in a second study, on yellow fever vaccine responses in identical twins.

Source material: PBMCs. Every receptor here comes from a woman between 18 and 29 years old in good health. Both conserved end residues are part of each CDR3.

j_gene	v_gene	CDR3aa
TRBJ2-3	TRBV20-1	CSARVAGGFRGTDTQYF
TRBJ2-7	TRBV18	CASSPPGQYYEQYF
TRBJ2-7	TRBV12-5	CASGFPGLGSGTYEQYF
TRBJ2-5	TRBV3-1	CASSLRGGTGQETQYF
TRBJ1-2	TRBV12-3/TRBV12-4	CASSSAYGYTF
TRBJ1-4	TRBV10-2	CASSYGTWGEKLFF
TRBJ2-3	TRBV5-5	CASSLLQEGADTQYF
TRBJ2-3	TRBV27	CASSLEPIGTDTQYF
TRBJ1-1	TRBV5-1	CASSFGFVRGTNTEAFF
TRBJ2-5	TRBV7-9	CASSQGQGIAETQYF
TRBJ2-4	TRBV12-3/TRBV12-4	CASSLYSIGAKNIQYF
TRBJ2-5	TRBV3-1	CASSLNSGTSGTFGTQYF
TRBJ2-3	TRBV28	CASSSRQGAPSTDTQYF
TRBJ1-2	TRBV2	CASRPSEGSGGYTF
TRBJ1-2	TRBV12-3/TRBV12-4	CASSSTGGVGGYTF
TRBJ2-7	TRBV11-2	CASSPQGAGGGEQYF
TRBJ2-5	TRBV29-1	CSVATGTSGMAQYF
TRBJ2-1	TRBV5-1	CAASGLDNNEQFF
TRBJ2-2	TRBV6-2/TRBV6-3	CTSGTGGYTGELFF
TRBJ1-5	TRBV6-1	CASSLDRIDFSNQPQHF
TRBJ2-1	TRBV15	CATSSRSGTGRGLQFF
TRBJ2-3	TRBV10-3	CAISVEDTQYF
TRBJ2-3	TRBV11-2	CASSLRGGGLAGTDTQYF
TRBJ2-3	TRBV6-1	CASSPSARARDTQYF
TRBJ1-1	TRBV27	CASRPGGGPEAFF
TRBJ1-2	TRBV4-2	CASSQTGVDYGYTF
TRBJ2-5	TRBV20-1	CSARDLGTKETQYF
TRBJ1-5	TRBV19	CASAGGQPQHF
TRBJ2-5	TRBV7-2	CASSVTSWQETQYF
TRBJ2-2	TRBV7-7	CASSLDWGANTGELFF
TRBJ2-2	TRBV5-1	CASSAGTTTGELFF
TRBJ2-5	TRBV20-1	CSARYFRGEETQYF
TRBJ2-5	TRBV18	CASSPARAVGETQYF
TRBJ1-6	TRBV5-1	CASSLGIGKNSPLHF
TRBJ2-3	TRBV28	CASSFKYTQYF
TRBJ2-2	TRBV12-3/TRBV12-4	CASSKTGPSTGELFF
TRBJ2-2	TRBV11-1	CASSLGGTDLGELFF
TRBJ2-1	TRBV5-5	CASSHGTEGLGGEQFF
TRBJ2-3	TRBV6-2/TRBV6-3	CASSYSPAGDTQYF
TRBJ2-3	TRBV2	CASSTVTSTDTQYF
TRBJ2-4	TRBV20-1	CSGAGGPIAKNIQYF
TRBJ2-7	TRBV9	CASSVGSSGGSYEQYF
TRBJ1-5	TRBV20-1	CSAGVGWDLHQPQHF
TRBJ2-7	TRBV6-2/TRBV6-3	CASSYTYGGSGYYEQYF